The 8 T cell receptor beta chains reported below all come from one sample, sequenced in a study of cytomegalovirus exposure and HLA in healthy donors (dated by TCRdb to 2015 to 2018). Receptor libraries were prepared by the immunoSEQ multiplex PCR assay. For the multiplex PCR, a mixture combining 60 forward primers for TCR Vbeta segments and 13 reverse primers for TCR Jbeta segments was used. The table comes from immuneACCESS by way of TCRdb, which keeps in-frame sequences with V and J called. Part of the clones is missing from these tables; in studies checked, under half for an unresolved V gene and the rest for unknown reasons. This sample comprises fewer than 150,000 clones, 80% of them detected only once. Under 5.5% of the sample is held by the ten biggest clonotypes. The specimen was PBMCs. These receptors came from a man aged 30 to 45 in good health.

This clone showed up just once. The CDR3: CASRTVEAFF. The DNA of the CDR3 is TGTGCCAGCAGAACTGTCGAAGCTTTCTTT. The chain couples TRBV6-6 to TRBJ1-1, with unresolved D. Germline V gene sequence: CDR1 MNHNY, CDR2 SVGAGI (reference sequence). V was clipped by 6 bases and J by 8 bases, with 7 bases between them. This CDR3 contains 10 residues.

This sequence joins TRBV12-5 and TRBJ2-1; TRBD2 matches at 7 bases. With V trimmed by 5 bases and J by 12 bases, 10 bases remained unmatched. Germline V gene data show CDR1 as LGHNT and CDR2 as FRNRAP. The CDR3 is 13 amino acids. CDR3 sequence reads: CASGPLAGESQFF. As DNA, the CDR3 is TGTGCTAGTGGTCCTCTGGCGGGAGAATCGCAGTTCTTC.

The chain links TRBV19 to TRBJ1-1, with D possibly TRBD1 on 5 matching bases. Trimming shortened V by 5 bases and J by 1 base, and 17 bases separated the two germline ends. The CDR3 sequence is 16 residues long. Germline CDR1 reads LNHDA; CDR2 reads SQIVND (reference sequence). CDR3 nucleotide sequence: TGTGCCAGTAGTCCTCAACGGACATCCTCGAACACTGAAGCTTTCTTT. It encodes CASSPQRTSSNTEAFF.

The rearrangement joins TRBV29-1 to TRBJ2-7; D is perhaps TRBD2 (5 bases). Trimming cost V 3 bases and J 10 bases, with 19 bases left between them. The V gene's germline CDR1 is SQVTM and CDR2 ANQGSEA. CDR3 length equals 13 residues. The CDR3 region has the DNA TGCAGCGTTGAGTTGTCCGGGGAGTATGGTCAGTACTTC. Residues: CSVELSGEYGQYF.

V usage is TRBV7-2 and J usage is TRBJ2-7; D gene unclear. Germline values: CDR1 SGHTA, CDR2 FQGNSA. The CDR3 has 13 residues. Trimming took 0 bases from V and 5 from J, leaving 8 bases between them. This CDR3 is CASSLASRDEQYF. In nucleotides, the CDR3 is TGTGCCAGCAGCTTAGCCTCCCGGGACGAGCAGTACTTC.

The chain combines TRBV7-2 with TRBJ2-7; D possibly corresponds to TRBD1 (6 bases). Between the trimmed V and J ends, which lost 4 bases and 0 bases, there was a span of 10 bases. The length of the CDR3 is 14 residues. The germline gives CDR1 SGHTA, CDR2 FQGNSA. The CDR3 reads CASSSRGISYEQYF. The DNA for the CDR3 is TGTGCCAGCAGCTCCAGGGGAATCTCCTACGAGCAGTACTTC.

The V call is TRBV6-5, the J call TRBJ2-2; D is uncertain. Germline V CDR1 and CDR2: MNHEY, SVGAGI. Deletions cut 6 bases from V and 0 bases from J, with 5 bases between. This CDR3 has 13 amino acids. The CDR3 protein is CASSDTNTGELFF. CDR3 bases: TGTGCCAGCAGCGACACGAACACCGGGGAGCTGTTTTTT.

The chain couples TRBV5-1 to TRBJ2-5; TRBD2 agrees at 7 bases. CDR3 length: 14 residues. After removal of 5 bases from V and 2 bases from J, the junction contained 6 bases not matched to a gene. Germline assignment: CDR1 SGHRS and CDR2 YFSETQ. The CDR3 nucleotides read TGCGCCAGCAGGCCAAGCGGGATTCAAGAGACCCAGTACTTC. This codes for CASRPSGIQETQYF.